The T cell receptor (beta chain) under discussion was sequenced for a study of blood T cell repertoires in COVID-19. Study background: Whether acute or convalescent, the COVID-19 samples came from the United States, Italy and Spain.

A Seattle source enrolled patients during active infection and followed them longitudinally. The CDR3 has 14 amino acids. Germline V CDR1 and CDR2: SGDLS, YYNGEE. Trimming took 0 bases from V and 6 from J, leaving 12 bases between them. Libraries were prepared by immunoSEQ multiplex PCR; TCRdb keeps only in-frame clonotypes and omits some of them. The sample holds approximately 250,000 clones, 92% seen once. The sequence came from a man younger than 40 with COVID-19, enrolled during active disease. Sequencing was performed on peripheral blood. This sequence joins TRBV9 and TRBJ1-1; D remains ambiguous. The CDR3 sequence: CASSVVGRSPEAFF. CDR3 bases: TGTGCCAGCAGCGTAGTGGGGAGGTCCCCTGAAGCTTTCTTT.